These T cell receptor beta chains were read from a single sample in a study of T cell repertoires in cytomegalovirus infection. One entry per CDR3 protein, called by TCRdb with MiXCR from the reads. The table records roughly 500,000 distinct CDR3 sequences, 30% to 35% of them present only once. No antigen is known for these receptors. The sequences come from cultured PBMCs, collected from culture after CMV antigen stimulation. The receptors come from a human donor in good health (CMV status not recorded). Some clones in this sample may be carry-over from other donors' samples. CDR3s include the opening cysteine and the closing phenylalanine or tryptophan. Fields, in order: J gene, clone size, D gene, V gene, CDR3 DNA, CDR3 protein. The D gene is left open where the match is weak. Clone size appears in some rows only: once, few, many, or a class for an expanded clone.

J gene: TRBJ2-1
clone size: few
D gene: TRBD2
V gene: TRBV7-8
CDR3 DNA: TGTGCCAGCAGCTACCTAGCGGAGCCCCTAGTTAATGAGCAGTTCTTC
CDR3 protein: CASSYLAEPLVNEQFF

J gene: TRBJ1-1
clone size: .
D gene: TRBD1
V gene: TRBV24-1
CDR3 DNA: TGTGCCACCAGTCGACAGGGGGTGTTAGAATACACTGAAGCTTTCTTT
CDR3 protein: CATSRQGVLEYTEAFF

J gene: TRBJ1-2
clone size: .
D gene: .
V gene: TRBV28
CDR3 DNA: TGTGCCAGCAGCCATAACGTTTGGGGGCCTAACTATGGCTACACCTTC
CDR3 protein: CASSHNVWGPNYGYTF

J gene: TRBJ2-3
clone size: .
D gene: .
V gene: TRBV7-9
CDR3 DNA: TGTGCCAGCAGCGCAGTCACAGATACGCAGTATTTT
CDR3 protein: CASSAVTDTQYF

J gene: TRBJ1-1
clone size: few
D gene: .
V gene: TRBV10-3
CDR3 DNA: TGTGCCATCAGTGAATCGGGGGTTAACACTGAAGCTTTCTTT
CDR3 protein: CAISESGVNTEAFF

J gene: TRBJ1-2
clone size: few
D gene: TRBD1
V gene: TRBV27
CDR3 DNA: TGTGCCAGCAGAGACCCGGGACAGGGAAACTATGGCTACACCTTC
CDR3 protein: CASRDPGQGNYGYTF

J gene: TRBJ1-1
clone size: .
D gene: TRBD1
V gene: TRBV12-3/TRBV12-4
CDR3 DNA: TGTGCCAGCCGATCACAGGGGGGTAGCACTGAGGCTTTCTTT
CDR3 protein: CASRSQGGSTEAFF

J gene: TRBJ2-3
clone size: few
D gene: .
V gene: TRBV28
CDR3 DNA: TGTGCCAGCAGTTTATTTACAGGGTCGCGCACAGATACGCAGTATTTT
CDR3 protein: CASSLFTGSRTDTQYF

J gene: TRBJ2-7
clone size: .
D gene: TRBD2
V gene: TRBV13
CDR3 DNA: TGTGCCAGCAGCCGAAATAGCGGGAGGGCGGCAAACGAGCAGTACTTC
CDR3 protein: CASSRNSGRAANEQYF

J gene: TRBJ1-1
clone size: .
D gene: TRBD1
V gene: TRBV5-3
CDR3 DNA: TGTGCCAGCAGCTTGGAGCGACAGGGCGCTGAAGCTTTCTTT
CDR3 protein: CASSLERQGAEAFF

J gene: TRBJ2-7
clone size: .
D gene: .
V gene: TRBV7-8
CDR3 DNA: TGTGCCAGCAGCTCTTGGGACGGGGGAGGCTACGAGCAGTACTTC
CDR3 protein: CASSSWDGGGYEQYF

J gene: TRBJ2-5
clone size: few
D gene: .
V gene: TRBV19
CDR3 DNA: TGTGCCAGTAGTATCGGGAAAACAAAAGAGACCCAGTACTTC
CDR3 protein: CASSIGKTKETQYF

J gene: TRBJ2-3
clone size: .
D gene: TRBD2
V gene: TRBV6-2/TRBV6-3
CDR3 DNA: TGTGCCAGCAGTCGACGGTGGACTAGCGGGATTGATACGCAGTATTTT
CDR3 protein: CASSRRWTSGIDTQYF

J gene: TRBJ2-3
clone size: few
D gene: TRBD2
V gene: TRBV28
CDR3 DNA: TGTGCCAGCAGTTACCGACAGGGGCTAGCGGGAGGAACAGATACGCAGTATTTT
CDR3 protein: CASSYRQGLAGGTDTQYF

J gene: TRBJ1-1
clone size: few
D gene: .
V gene: TRBV29-1
CDR3 DNA: TGCAGCGTTGTTGCCCCGGGACCCGCTGAAGCTTTCTTT
CDR3 protein: CSVVAPGPAEAFF

J gene: TRBJ2-1
clone size: few
D gene: TRBD2
V gene: TRBV7-2
CDR3 DNA: TGTGCCAGCAGCTTAGGTGCAGCGGGAGGGACTCCTGATGAGCAGTTCTTC
CDR3 protein: CASSLGAAGGTPDEQFF

J gene: TRBJ2-1
clone size: .
D gene: TRBD2
V gene: TRBV27
CDR3 DNA: TGTGCCAGCAGTCCCCTGACTAGCGGGAGAAACAATGAGCAGTTCTTC
CDR3 protein: CASSPLTSGRNNEQFF

J gene: TRBJ1-2
clone size: few
D gene: TRBD1
V gene: TRBV7-2
CDR3 DNA: TGTGCCAGCAGCCCGGAAACAGGGGTCTATGGCTACACCTTC
CDR3 protein: CASSPETGVYGYTF

J gene: TRBJ2-5
clone size: few
D gene: .
V gene: TRBV6-6
CDR3 DNA: TGTGCCAGCAGTTCTAGCGAAGAGACCCAGTACTTC
CDR3 protein: CASSSSEETQYF

J gene: TRBJ1-1
clone size: many
D gene: .
V gene: TRBV11-3
CDR3 DNA: TGTGCCAGCAAGAACAGGGCCGGGACCGGGAACACTGAAGCTTTCTTT
CDR3 protein: CASKNRAGTGNTEAFF

J gene: TRBJ2-2
clone size: few
D gene: .
V gene: TRBV7-2
CDR3 DNA: TGTGCCAGCAGCTTAGGGCACACACCCGGGGAGCTGTTTTTT
CDR3 protein: CASSLGHTPGELFF

J gene: TRBJ2-5
clone size: .
D gene: .
V gene: TRBV9
CDR3 DNA: TGTGCCAGCAGCGTAGGGACATTAGAGACCCAGTACTTC
CDR3 protein: CASSVGTLETQYF

J gene: TRBJ2-5
clone size: few
D gene: .
V gene: TRBV6-6
CDR3 DNA: TGTGCCAGCACCCCCGGTGGGCAGGAAGAGACCCAGTACTTC
CDR3 protein: CASTPGGQEETQYF

J gene: TRBJ1-2
clone size: .
D gene: TRBD1
V gene: TRBV7-8
CDR3 DNA: TGTGCCAGCAGCGCCTCGGAGGGGACAGGTCTTGGCTACACCTTC
CDR3 protein: CASSASEGTGLGYTF

J gene: TRBJ2-7
clone size: .
D gene: .
V gene: TRBV12-3/TRBV12-4
CDR3 DNA: TGTGCCAGCAGTCCGGGCATTACCTACGAGCAGTACTTC
CDR3 protein: CASSPGITYEQYF

J gene: TRBJ2-2
clone size: many
D gene: TRBD2
V gene: TRBV7-2
CDR3 DNA: TGTGCCAGCAGCTCCACTAGCGGGAGGTACACCGGGGAGCTGTTTTTT
CDR3 protein: CASSSTSGRYTGELFF

J gene: TRBJ2-1
clone size: few
D gene: .
V gene: TRBV11-1
CDR3 DNA: TGTGCCAGCAGCTTATCCACGGGGCCCTCCTACAATGAGCAGTTCTTC
CDR3 protein: CASSLSTGPSYNEQFF

J gene: TRBJ2-3
clone size: .
D gene: TRBD2
V gene: TRBV27
CDR3 DNA: TGTGCCAGCAGGACTAGCGGGAAGAGTACGCAGTATTTT
CDR3 protein: CASRTSGKSTQYF

J gene: TRBJ1-5
clone size: .
D gene: .
V gene: TRBV12-3/TRBV12-4
CDR3 DNA: TGTGCCAGCAGTCCGCATATTGGGGACAGCAATCAGCCCCAGCATTTT
CDR3 protein: CASSPHIGDSNQPQHF

J gene: TRBJ2-5
clone size: many
D gene: .
V gene: TRBV12-3/TRBV12-4
CDR3 DNA: TGTGCCAGCAGGCACGGGGGTGCCCCGTTTGGGACCCAGTACTTC
CDR3 protein: CASRHGGAPFGTQYF

J gene: TRBJ1-1
clone size: .
D gene: TRBD1
V gene: TRBV7-9
CDR3 DNA: TGTGCCAGCAGCTTGGGGACAGTCGCTGAAGCTTTCTTT
CDR3 protein: CASSLGTVAEAFF

J gene: TRBJ2-1
clone size: .
D gene: .
V gene: TRBV19
CDR3 DNA: TGTGCCAGTAGTATCGTCCCTGGGAATGAGCAGTTCTTC
CDR3 protein: CASSIVPGNEQFF

J gene: TRBJ2-1
clone size: .
D gene: .
V gene: TRBV4-1
CDR3 DNA: TGCGCCAGCAGCCAAGGAACCGCTTCTTACAATGAGCAGTTCTTC
CDR3 protein: CASSQGTASYNEQFF

J gene: TRBJ2-7
clone size: .
D gene: .
V gene: TRBV7-2
CDR3 DNA: TGTGCCAGCAGCTTGCGCCCTACCGGGATCCACGAGCAGTACTTC
CDR3 protein: CASSLRPTGIHEQYF

J gene: TRBJ2-1
clone size: .
D gene: .
V gene: TRBV2
CDR3 DNA: TGTGCCAGCAGTGAAGTGGCCGAGGTTCAGTTCTTC
CDR3 protein: CASSEVAEVQFF

J gene: TRBJ2-1
clone size: .
D gene: TRBD2
V gene: TRBV29-1
CDR3 DNA: TGCAGCGTTGAAATTAGCGGGAGGCTCTCGGATGAGCAGTTCTTC
CDR3 protein: CSVEISGRLSDEQFF